This T cell receptor beta chain was obtained from a study of T cell changes during pregnancy in multiple sclerosis. Data came from immunoSEQ multiplex PCR; TCRdb stores just in-frame clones and leaves some out. The table shows some 85,000 clones, with more than 90% occurring only once. Germline CDR1 SQVTM, CDR2 ANQGSEA. CDR3 length equals 15 residues. The germline V and J ends were trimmed by 2 bases and 0 bases, with 8 bases remaining between them. The material sequenced was peripheral blood, taken in the second trimester of pregnancy. The genes are TRBV29-1 and TRBJ2-6; D not certain. The sequence came from a female donor with multiple sclerosis, enrolled in a pregnancy study. CDR3 in DNA: TGCAGCGTTGAATTACGTAGCTCTGGGGCCAACGTCCTGACTTTC. This codes for CSVELRSSGANVLTF.